The 13 T cell receptor beta chains presented below share a single source sample, sequenced in a study of blood T cells in healthy people across ages. A second about 7 to 11 cycle PCR used barcoded and J-beta primers. TCRdb passed the 5' RACE reads through MiXCR, listing each CDR3 protein once. Found here are approximately 730,000 distinct CDR3 sequences, approximately 53% of them singletons; the top ten hold approximately 40%. The sequenced sample consisted of blood. These receptors were taken from a man of 80 years or more in good health.

This chain uses TRBV27 with TRBJ2-7; 8 nucleotides agree with TRBD2. J was trimmed by 0 bases and V by 5 bases; bases with no gene match: 15. CDR3 size: 18 residues. From germline, CDR1 is MNHEY and CDR2 SMNVEV (reference sequence). This CDR3 is CASSTYSLVAGISYEQYF. The CDR3 DNA sequence: TGTGCCAGCAGTACCTACTCCTTGGTAGCGGGGATCTCCTACGAGCAGTACTTC.

CDR3 nucleotide sequence: TGCGCCAGCAGCACCCGAGTCGGGGATACGCAGTATTTT. Translating it yields CASSTRVGDTQYF. This chain uses TRBV5-1 with TRBJ2-3, with D unresolved. The germline CDR1 and CDR2 sequences are SGHRS and YFSETQ. The CDR3 has 13 residues. Trimming took off 4 bases at V and 6 bases at J, with 12 bases between the two ends.

The chain couples TRBV7-2 to TRBJ2-1; unclear D gene. The ends were cut back, 5 bases at V and 7 bases at J, with 12 bases in the middle. Germline CDR1 and CDR2: SGHTA and FQGNSA. The CDR3 covers 13 residues. CDR3 coding DNA: TGTGCCAGCAGCCCCCGGGTCTCAAATGAGCAGTTCTTC. Amino acid sequence: CASSPRVSNEQFF. The variable domain in full, with the rest retrieved from reference TRBV7-2 and TRBJ2-1, is GAGVSQSPSNKVTEKGKDVELRCDPISGHTALYWYRQSLGQGLEFLIYFQGNSAPDKSGLPSDRFSAERTGGSVSTLTIQRTQQEDSAVYLCASSPRVSNEQFFGPGTRLTVL.

This chain connects TRBV12-3 or TRBV12-4 to TRBJ2-7; D possibly uses TRBD1 or TRBD2 (6 bases each). This CDR3 comprises 14 residues. The V gene lost 3 bases and the J gene lost 6 bases, with 15 bases spanning the gap. The CDR3 sequence is CASSLEGGPFEQYF. In nucleotides, the CDR3 is TGTGCCAGCAGTTTGGAGGGGGGACCCTTCGAGCAGTACTTC.

This clonotype showed up just a few times. Written as DNA, the CDR3 is TGCAGTGCTAGCGACAGGGGAGCTTTCTTT. It yields the protein CSASDRGAFF. The V call is TRBV20-1, the J call TRBJ1-1; 8 nucleotides line up with TRBD1. The CDR3 runs to 10 residues. The V and J ends lost 3 bases and 10 bases, in that order; junction bases with no gene match: 1. Germline V gene data show CDR1 as DFQATT and CDR2 as SNEGSKA (reference sequence).

The CDR3 coding sequence is TGCGCCAGCAGCAGTGATGAGGCACAGGGGGCGCGAAACTACGAGCAGTACTTC. Translated, it gives CASSSDEAQGARNYEQYF. The rearrangement joins TRBV5-1 to TRBJ2-7; 9 bases align to TRBD1. CDR1 is SGHRS, CDR2 YFSETQ, per germline. This CDR3 region has 18 residues. V was clipped by 4 bases and J by 3 bases; unmatched bases: 17.

This clonotype came up a few times. The chain combines TRBV20-1 with TRBJ1-2; TRBD1 matches 7 bases. V shed 4 bases and J 3 bases; nucleotides not matched to a gene: 5. The CDR3 covers 13 residues. CDR1 and CDR2 (germline): DFQATT, SNEGSKA (reference sequence). CDR3 DNA: TGCAGTGCTATTAACAGGGGAGACTATGGCTACACCTTC. Residues: CSAINRGDYGYTF.

V and J are TRBV20-1 and TRBJ2-7; the match to TRBD2 covers 10 bases. The CDR3 length is 16 residues. Looked up from germline, CDR1 is DFQATT and CDR2 is SNEGSKA (reference sequence). After removal of 0 bases from V and 2 bases from J, the junction contained 7 bases not matched to a gene. The CDR3 protein is CSARDLSGRATYEQYF. The CDR3 DNA is TGCAGTGCTAGAGATCTCAGCGGGAGGGCGACCTACGAGCAGTACTTC.

This clonotype was seen only a few times. V gene TRBV7-8 combines with J gene TRBJ2-3; 12 positions agree with TRBD2. V lost 4 bases and J lost 14; bases outside the gene matches: 16. The germline CDR1 and CDR2 sequences are SGHVS and FQNEAQ. The CDR3 runs 16 residues. CDR3 sequence reads: CASSSGLAGTERYAYF. CDR3 DNA: TGTGCCAGCAGCTCAGGACTAGCGGGGACTGAAAGATACGCGTATTTT.

This sequence joins TRBV9 and TRBJ2-1, with 8 positions matching TRBD2. From germline, CDR1 is SGDLS and CDR2 YYNGEE. The CDR3 loop spans 16 amino acids. V shed 2 bases, J shed 0 bases, and the junction held 4 bases outside the gene matches. CDR3 sequence (DNA): TGTGCCAGCAGCGTTTCGGGGGGGAGCTCCTACAATGAGCAGTTCTTC. This sequence encodes CASSVSGGSSYNEQFF.

CDR3 sequence (DNA): TGTGCCAGCAGCCCCATAATAAACACTGAAGCTTTCTTT. This encodes CASSPIINTEAFF. The chain combines TRBV6-1 with TRBJ1-1; D not certain. Germline CDR1 MNHNS, CDR2 SASEGT. CDR3 length: 13 amino acids. V was shortened by 6 bases and J by 2 bases, with 10 bases between the two germline ends.

This clonotype was counted only a few times. The chain recombines TRBV6-2 or TRBV6-3 with TRBJ2-3; 7 nucleotides match TRBD1. CDR3 size: 14 residues. The germline CDR1 and CDR2 sequences are MNHEY and SVGEGT. V gave up 7 bases and J gave up 6 bases; unmatched junction bases: 10. CDR3 sequence (DNA): TGTGCCAGCACTACCGACAGGGATAGGGATACGCAGTATTTT. Translation gives CASTTDRDRDTQYF.

This clonotype was seen more than once but under ten times. This clone may be a read error of a much larger clone one base away. The rearrangement joins TRBV3-1 to TRBJ2-5; TRBD1 agrees at 12 bases. The V gene's germline CDR1 is LGHDT and CDR2 YNNKEL (reference sequence). The CDR3 extends over 17 amino acids. The CDR3 spells CAGSQDLGDRGLETQYF. CDR3 bases: TGTGCCGGCAGCCAAGATCTTGGGGACAGGGGGCTAGAGACCCAGTACTTC.